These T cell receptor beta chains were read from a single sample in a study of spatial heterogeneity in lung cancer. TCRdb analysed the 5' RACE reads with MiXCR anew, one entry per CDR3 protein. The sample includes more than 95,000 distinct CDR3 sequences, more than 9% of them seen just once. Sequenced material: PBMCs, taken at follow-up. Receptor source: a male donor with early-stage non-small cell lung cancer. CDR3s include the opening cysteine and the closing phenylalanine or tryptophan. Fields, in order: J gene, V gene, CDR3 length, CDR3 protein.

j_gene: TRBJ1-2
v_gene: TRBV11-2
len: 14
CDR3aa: CASSARGRGYGYTF

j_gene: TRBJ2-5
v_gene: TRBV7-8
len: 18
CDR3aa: CASRRALASGKGFETQYF

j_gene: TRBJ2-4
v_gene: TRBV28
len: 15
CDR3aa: CASRGPSLAKNIQYF

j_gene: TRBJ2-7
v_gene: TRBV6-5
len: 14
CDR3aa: CASSPGPTIYEQYF

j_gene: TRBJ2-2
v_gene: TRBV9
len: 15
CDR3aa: CASSVGGWNTGELFF

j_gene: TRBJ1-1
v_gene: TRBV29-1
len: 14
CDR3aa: CSVVFGTDNTEAFF

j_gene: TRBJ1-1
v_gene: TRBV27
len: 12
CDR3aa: CASRSTGTEAFF

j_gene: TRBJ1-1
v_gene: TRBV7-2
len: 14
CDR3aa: CASSPFDRLTEAFF

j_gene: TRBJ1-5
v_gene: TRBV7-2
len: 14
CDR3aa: CASSLDGVYQPQHF

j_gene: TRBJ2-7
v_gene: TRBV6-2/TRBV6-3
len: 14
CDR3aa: CASSYKLQAYEQYF

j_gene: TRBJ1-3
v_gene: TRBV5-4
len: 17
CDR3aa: CASSLVGRGAGGNTIYF

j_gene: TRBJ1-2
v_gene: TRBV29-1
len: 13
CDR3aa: CSVPDRGKNGYTF

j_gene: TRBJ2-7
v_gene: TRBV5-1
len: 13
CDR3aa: CASSKDGTYAQYF

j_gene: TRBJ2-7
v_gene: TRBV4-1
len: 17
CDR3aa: CASSQAGGLAVSYEQYF

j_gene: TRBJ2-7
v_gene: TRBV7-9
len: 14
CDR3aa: CASSLSGGTYEQYF

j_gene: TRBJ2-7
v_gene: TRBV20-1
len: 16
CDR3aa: CSARDQGGARYYEQYF

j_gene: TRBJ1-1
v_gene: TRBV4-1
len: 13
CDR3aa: CASSQAGYTEAFF

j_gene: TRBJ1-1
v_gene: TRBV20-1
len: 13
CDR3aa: CSAKDSMNTEAFF

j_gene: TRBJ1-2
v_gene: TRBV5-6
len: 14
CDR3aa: CASSTLQGLYGYTF

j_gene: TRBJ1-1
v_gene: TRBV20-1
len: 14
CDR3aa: CSAVTGASNTEAFF

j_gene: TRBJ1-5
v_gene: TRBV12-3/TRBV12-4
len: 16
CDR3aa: CASSPRDSDSNQPQHF

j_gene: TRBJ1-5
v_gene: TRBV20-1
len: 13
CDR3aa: CSATQGQKQPQHF

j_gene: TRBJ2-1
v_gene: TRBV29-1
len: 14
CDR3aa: CSVENPRSFNEQFF

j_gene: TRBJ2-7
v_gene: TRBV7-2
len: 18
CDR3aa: CASSHEDFIGRPTYEQYF

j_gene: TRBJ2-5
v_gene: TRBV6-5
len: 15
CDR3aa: CASSYSPWTGETQYF

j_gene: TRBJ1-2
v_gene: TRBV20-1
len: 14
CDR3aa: CSARAGTAGYGYTF

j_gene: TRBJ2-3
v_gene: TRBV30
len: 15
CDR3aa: CAWSLDRTSTDTQYF

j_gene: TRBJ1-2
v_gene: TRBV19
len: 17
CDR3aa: CASSIPPDSYSNYGYTF

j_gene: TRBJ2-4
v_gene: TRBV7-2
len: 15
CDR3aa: CASSLDPGQAYIQYF

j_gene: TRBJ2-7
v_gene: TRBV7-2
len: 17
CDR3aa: CASTNWGLGTGSYEQYF

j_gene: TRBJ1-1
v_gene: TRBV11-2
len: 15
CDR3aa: CASSPLGRMNTEAFF

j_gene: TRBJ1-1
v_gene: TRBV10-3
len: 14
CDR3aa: CAISNTREGAEAFF

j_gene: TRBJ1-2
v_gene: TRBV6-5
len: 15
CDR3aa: CASSSSGGTNYGYTF

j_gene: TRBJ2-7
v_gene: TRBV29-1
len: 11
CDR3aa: CSVDSSYEQYF

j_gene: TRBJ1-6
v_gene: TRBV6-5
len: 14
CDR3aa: CASSSGQGNSPLHF

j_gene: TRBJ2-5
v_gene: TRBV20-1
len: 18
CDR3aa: CSARDQFRSSGVRRTQYF

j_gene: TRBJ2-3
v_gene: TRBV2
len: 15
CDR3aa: CASTDSGTSTDTQYF

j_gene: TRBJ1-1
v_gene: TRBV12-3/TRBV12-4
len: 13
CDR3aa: CASSGGSRAEAFF

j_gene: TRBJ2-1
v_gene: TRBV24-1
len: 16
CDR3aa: CATSELTGGSYNEQFF

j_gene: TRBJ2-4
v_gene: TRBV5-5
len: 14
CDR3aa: CASRDIQAKNIQYF

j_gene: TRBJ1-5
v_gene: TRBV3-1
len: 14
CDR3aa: CASSQDWKNQPQHF

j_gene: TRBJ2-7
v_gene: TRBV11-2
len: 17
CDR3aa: CASSLGTGGLIPYEQYF

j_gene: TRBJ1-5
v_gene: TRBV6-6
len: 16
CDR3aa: CATTSRLGQPNQPQHF

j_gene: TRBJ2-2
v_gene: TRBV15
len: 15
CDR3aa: CATSGRQGWTGELFF

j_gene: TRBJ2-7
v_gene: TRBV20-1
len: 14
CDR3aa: CSALAWDFAYEQYF